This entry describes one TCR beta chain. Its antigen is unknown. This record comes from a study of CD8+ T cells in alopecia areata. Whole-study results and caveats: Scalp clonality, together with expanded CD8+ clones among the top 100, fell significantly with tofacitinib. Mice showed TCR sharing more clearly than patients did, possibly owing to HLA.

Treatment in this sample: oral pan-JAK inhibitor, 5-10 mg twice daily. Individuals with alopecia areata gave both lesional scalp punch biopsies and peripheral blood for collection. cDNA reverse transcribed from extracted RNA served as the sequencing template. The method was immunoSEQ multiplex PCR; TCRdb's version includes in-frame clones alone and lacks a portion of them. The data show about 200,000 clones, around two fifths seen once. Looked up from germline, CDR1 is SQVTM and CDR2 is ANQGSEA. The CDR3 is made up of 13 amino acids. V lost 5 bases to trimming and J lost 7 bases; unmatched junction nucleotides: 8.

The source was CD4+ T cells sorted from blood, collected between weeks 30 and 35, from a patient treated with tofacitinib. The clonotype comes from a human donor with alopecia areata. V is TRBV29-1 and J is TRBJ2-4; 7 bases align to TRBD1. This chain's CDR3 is CSVMTGLGNIQYF. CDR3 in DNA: TGCAGCGTTATGACAGGGTTGGGGAACATTCAGTACTTC.